The sequence of this T cell receptor beta chain was determined in a study of T cell repertoires in cytomegalovirus infection. Study-wide background: Carrying CMV and the relevant HLA type showed in public TCR beta signatures. Study results and caveats: In two of eight donors, the top clonotype was HLA-C-restricted CMV-specific. Of the TCR beta families, the public ones yielded a cumulative frequency that identified carriers of CMV plus the relevant HLA.

CDR1 WSHSY and CDR2 SAAADI come from the germline V gene. J gave up 2 bases and V 10 bases, and 11 bases lay outside the gene matches. This CDR3 is built from 15 residues. A remark on this clonotype: Its specificity is unknown.

TCRdb reprocessed the reads via MiXCR and lists one record per CDR3 protein. The sample lists about 830,000 distinct CDR3 sequences, 30% to 35% occurring once. The J gene is TRBJ2-3, the V gene TRBV10-2, with 8 bases matching TRBD1. The sample was cultured CD8+ T cells from PBMCs, taken from culture after CMV antigen stimulation. The receptor was derived from a human donor in good health (CMV status not recorded). Some clones in this sample may be carry-over from other donors' samples. The CDR3 sequence: CANQSGTGTTDTQYF. The CDR3 DNA reads as TGCGCCAACCAGTCCGGGACAGGCACCACAGATACGCAGTATTTT.